This is a list of T cell receptor beta chains from one sample in a study of T cell responses to AZD1222 COVID-19 vaccine. The protocol was immunoSEQ multiplex PCR, while the TCRdb copy is restricted to in-frame clones and leaves out a portion. The profile shows around 130,000 clones, 88% of them singletons. Sequenced material: peripheral blood, taken 28 days after the second AZD1222 dose. Source of these receptors: an adult who received the AZD1222 COVID-19 vaccine. CDR3s include the opening cysteine and the closing phenylalanine or tryptophan. A D gene is named only where the DNA matches it firmly. Not all rows give a size; the values are once, few, many and, for expanded clones, a class.

TRBV19	.	TRBJ2-7	.	CASSIDGPTYEQYF	TGTGCCAGTAGTATAGATGGGCCCACCTACGAGCAGTACTTC
TRBV19	.	TRBJ2-4	.	CASRRDPGAKNIQYF	TGTGCCAGTAGGCGGGACCCCGGGGCCAAAAACATTCAGTACTTC
TRBV5-1	TRBD1	TRBJ1-5	.	CASSLGTGENQPQHF	TGCGCCAGCAGCTTGGGGACAGGGGAGAATCAGCCCCAGCATTTT
TRBV25-1	.	TRBJ2-1	.	CASTGISYNEQFF	TGTGCCAGCACGGGTATTTCCTACAATGAGCAGTTCTTC
TRBV6-6	.	TRBJ1-4	.	CASRATNEKLFF	TGTGCCAGCAGGGCAACTAATGAAAAACTGTTTTTT
TRBV18	.	TRBJ1-5	.	CASSLGQGQGQPQHF	TGTGCCAGCTCTTTAGGGCAGGGCCAGGGTCAGCCCCAGCATTTT
TRBV7-7	.	TRBJ2-5	.	CASSFTGTPQETQYF	TGTGCCAGCAGCTTTACCGGGACACCTCAAGAGACCCAGTACTTC
TRBV28	.	TRBJ1-1	.	CASSLFRRGGNTEAFF	TGTGCCAGCAGTTTATTCAGGAGGGGCGGAAACACTGAAGCTTTCTTT
TRBV2	.	TRBJ1-5	.	CASSPDSYSNQPQHF	TGTGCCAGCAGCCCGGACAGTTATAGCAATCAGCCCCAGCATTTT
TRBV18	.	TRBJ1-2	.	CASSSLESHNGYTF	TGTGCCAGCTCTTCTCTTGAATCGCATAATGGCTACACCTTC
TRBV7-9	TRBD2	TRBJ2-3	once	CASSLGSGGPDTQYF	TGTGCCAGCAGCTTAGGTAGCGGGGGGCCGGATACGCAGTATTTT
TRBV7-9	TRBD2	TRBJ2-3	.	CASSQRTSATDTQYF	TGTGCCAGCAGCCAAAGGACTAGCGCCACAGATACGCAGTATTTT
TRBV6-5	TRBD2	TRBJ2-1	.	CASSLAGGVDEQFF	TGTGCCAGCAGCTTAGCGGGAGGGGTAGATGAGCAGTTCTTC
TRBV10-1	TRBD1	TRBJ1-1	.	CARSGGLDTEAFF	TGCGCCAGGTCAGGGGGATTGGACACTGAAGCTTTCTTT
TRBV6-2/TRBV6-3	TRBD2	TRBJ2-7	.	CASSNGGGYSYEQYF	TGTGCCAGCAGTAACGGGGGGGGCTACTCCTACGAGCAGTACTTC
TRBV7-2	TRBD1	TRBJ2-7	.	CASSLGPGGTYEQYF	TGTGCCAGCAGCTTAGGGCCAGGGGGAACGTACGAGCAGTACTTC